Each of the 18 T cell receptor beta chains below was sequenced from the same sample in a study of cytomegalovirus exposure and HLA in healthy donors (dated by TCRdb to between 2016 and 2019). Library generation was performed with the immunoSEQ multiplex PCR assay. A mixture of 60 forward primers for TCR Vbeta segments and 13 reverse primers for TCR Jbeta segments was used in the multiplex PCR. In TCRdb, the immuneACCESS table is reduced to in-frame sequences with V and J assigned. These tables do not hold every clone; where another copy was compared, an unresolved V gene accounts for under half, and the others remain unexplained. The sample table holds roughly 150,000 clones, of which over 70% were seen once. Approximately 3% of the sample is taken by the ten largest. Material for sequencing was PBMCs. Every receptor here comes from a male donor in good health and CMV-seronegative.

The chain links TRBV27 to TRBJ1-1, with D possibly matching TRBD1 (5 bases). There are 16 residues in the CDR3. Germline V CDR1 and CDR2: MNHEY, SMNVEV (reference sequence). V was pared by 3 bases and J by 0 bases, with 14 bases between. CDR3 in amino acids: CASSLGGLGMNTEAFF. The CDR3, as DNA: TGTGCCAGCAGTTTGGGGGGGTTGGGGATGAACACTGAAGCTTTCTTT.

This rearrangement joins TRBV9 to TRBJ2-1, with D tentatively TRBD2 (6 bases). V was trimmed by 4 bases and J by 6 bases, leaving 17 bases between them. CDR3 length: 15 amino acids. CDR1 is SGDLS, CDR2 YYNGEE, per germline. CDR3 coding DNA: TGTGCCAGCAGCCAAGCGGGCGGGGTGGGCAATGAGCAGTTCTTC. This sequence encodes CASSQAGGVGNEQFF. Using reference TRBV9 and TRBJ2-1 for the parts outside the CDR3, the full variable domain is DSGVTQTPKHLITATGQRVTLRCSPRSGDLSVYWYQQSLDQGLQFLIQYYNGEERAKGNILERFSAQQFPDLHSELNLSSLELGDSALYFCASSQAGGVGNEQFFGPGTRLTVL.

This chain links TRBV5-4 with TRBJ1-2; D gene uncertain. The length of the CDR3 is 16 residues. Germline loops: CDR1 SGHNT, CDR2 YYREEE (reference sequence). V lost 0 bases, J lost 8 bases, and 20 bases lay in between. The CDR3 region has the DNA TGTGCCAGCAGCTTGGTCGGCAGGCACTCGATAAACGGCTACACCTTC. Translation gives CASSLVGRHSINGYTF.

This rearrangement joins TRBV28 to TRBJ2-2; D perhaps matches TRBD2 (5 bases). The CDR3 has 13 amino acids. Germline V gene sequence: CDR1 MDHEN, CDR2 SYDVKM. The germline V and J ends were trimmed by 6 bases and 1 base, with 6 bases remaining between them. The CDR3 bases are TGTGCCAGCAGAGAGGGGAACACCGGGGAGCTGTTTTTT. As protein: CASREGNTGELFF.

V usage is TRBV9 and J usage is TRBJ1-3, with unresolved D. V lost 1 base and J 0 bases, leaving 14 bases between the germline ends. The CDR3 loop spans 17 amino acids. CDR1 and CDR2 from the germline V gene are SGDLS and YYNGEE. The CDR3 sequence: CASSVSLPGNSGNTIYF. As DNA, the CDR3 is TGTGCCAGCAGCGTAAGTCTCCCAGGTAACTCTGGAAACACCATATATTTT.

CDR3 coding DNA: TGTGCCAGCAGCTTGGGGACAGTGACACTAGAAGCTTTCTTT. This gives the protein CASSLGTVTLEAFF. V is TRBV5-8 and J is TRBJ1-1, with D tentatively TRBD1 (6 bases). Germline-derived CDR1 and CDR2 are SGHTS and YDEGEE. The CDR3 contains 14 residues. V was shortened by 0 bases and J by 8 bases, with 14 bases between the two germline ends.

V gene TRBV19 combines with J gene TRBJ2-1; 7 bases fit TRBD2. The germline gives CDR1 LNHDA, CDR2 SQIVND (reference sequence). CDR3 size: 15 residues. V dropped 2 bases and J dropped 6; count of bases not matched to a gene: 7. CDR3: CASSIRLAARNEQFF. CDR3 nucleotides: TGTGCCAGTAGTATACGACTAGCAGCTCGCAATGAGCAGTTCTTC.

The V gene is TRBV7-2, the J gene TRBJ2-6; D is unclear. Germline loops: CDR1 SGHTA, CDR2 FQGNSA. This CDR3 has 15 residues. With 2 bases removed from V and 0 bases from J, the gap between germline ends came to 5 bases. The CDR3 sequence is CASSLRLSGANVLTF. The CDR3, as DNA: TGTGCCAGCAGCTTAAGACTCTCTGGGGCCAACGTCCTGACTTTC.

The rearrangement links TRBV6-6 to TRBJ2-7; the match to TRBD2 covers 9 bases. After removal of 3 bases from V and 5 bases from J, the junction contained 11 bases not matched to a gene. Germline CDR1 and CDR2: MNHNY and SVGAGI (reference sequence). This CDR3 comprises 16 residues. CDR3 loop: CASSYRSASGIHEQYF. The CDR3 DNA reads TGTGCCAGCAGTTATAGATCGGCTAGCGGGATTCACGAGCAGTACTTC.

This chain links TRBV11-3 with TRBJ1-1; 10 bases agree with TRBD1. The CDR3 has 14 amino acids. Trimming removed 5 bases from V and 7 bases from J; junction bases left unmatched: 7. In germline, CDR1 is SGHNT, CDR2 YENEEA. The CDR3 DNA reads TGTGCCAGCAGCCCTCAGACAGGGGGCCTTGAAGCTTTCTTT. Translated: CASSPQTGGLEAFF.

V gene TRBV7-5 combines with J gene TRBJ2-3; the DNA was not compared with TRBD2, the D call given in the table. TRBV7-5 is an annotated pseudogene. The CDR3 has 12 amino acids. The CDR3 DNA sequence: TGTGTCAGAAGCCGACTAGCACGTACGCAGTATTTT. This sequence encodes CVRSRLARTQYF.

About this clone: Additional DNA sequences in this sample encode the identical CDR3. CDR3 amino acids: CASSSAGGSYNEQFF. CDR3 DNA: TGTGCCAGTAGTAGCGCAGGGGGCTCCTACAATGAGCAGTTCTTC. The chain carries TRBV19 and TRBJ2-1; TRBD1 matches at 7 bases. CDR1 and CDR2 (germline): LNHDA, SQIVND (reference sequence). V shed 4 bases, J shed 0 bases, and the junction held 3 bases outside the gene matches. The CDR3 has 15 residues. Variable domain in full (rest from reference TRBV19 and TRBJ2-1): DGGITQSPKYLFRKEGQNVTLSCEQNLNHDAMYWYRQDPGQGLRLIYYSQIVNDFQKGDIAEGYSVSREKKESFPLTVTSAQKNPTAFYLCASSSAGGSYNEQFFGPGTRLTVL.

The gene calls are TRBV28 and TRBJ2-7, with TRBD1 identical over 10 bases. CDR1 is MDHEN and CDR2 is SYDVKM in the germline V gene. The CDR3 consists of 15 residues. V shed 5 bases and J 3 bases; nucleotides not matched to a gene: 7. The CDR3 bases are TGTGCCAGCAGTCTCATAGGGACAGGGGTCTACGAGCAGTACTTC. Its translation: CASSLIGTGVYEQYF.

The gene calls are TRBV4-1 and TRBJ1-2, with 7 positions matching TRBD1. The CDR3 is 15 amino acids. Germline CDR1 reads MGHRA; CDR2 reads YSYEKL. J was trimmed by 5 bases and V by 3 bases; bases with no gene match: 9. The DNA of the CDR3 is TGCGCCAGCAGCCAGCCAACAGGGGCGATTTATGGCTACACCTTC. As protein: CASSQPTGAIYGYTF.

J is TRBJ2-7 and V is TRBV7-2; 8 bases agree with TRBD1. The CDR3 covers 13 residues. With 7 bases clipped from V and 4 bases from J, the junction kept 6 bases outside the gene matches. The germline V gene has CDR1 SGHTA and CDR2 FQGNSA. The CDR3 spells CASTRTGRYEQYF. CDR3 coding DNA: TGTGCCAGCACCCGGACAGGGCGTTACGAGCAGTACTTC.

V usage is TRBV13 and J usage is TRBJ2-5; 8 bases map to TRBD2. Losses at the gene ends were 5 bases for V and 12 bases for J; bases not matched to a gene: 11. This CDR3 has 13 amino acids. Germline V lookup: CDR1 PRHDT, CDR2 FYEKMQ (reference sequence). For the CDR3, the DNA is TGTGCCAGCAGCCCCCGCCCCGGGACTAGAGAGTACTTC. Its protein is CASSPRPGTREYF.

The chain carries TRBV7-9 and TRBJ2-5; TRBD2 agrees at 11 bases. Germline loops: CDR1 SEHNR, CDR2 FQNEAQ (reference sequence). Trimming took 4 bases from V and 4 from J; bases not matched to a gene: 8. CDR3 length: 16 residues. CDR3 sequence (DNA): TGTGCCAGCAGCTGGAATAGCGGGGGGGCTGCAGAGACCCAGTACTTC. Encoded protein: CASSWNSGGAAETQYF. Full variable domain (missing parts from reference TRBV7-9 and TRBJ2-5): DTGVSQNPRHKITKRGQNVTFRCDPISEHNRLYWYRQTLGQGPEFLTYFQNEAQLEKSRLLSDRFSAERPKGSFSTLEIQRTEQGDSAMYLCASSWNSGGAAETQYFGPGTRLLVL.

The chain employs TRBV19 and TRBJ1-5; D perhaps matches TRBD1 (6 bases). CDR3 length: 17 residues. CDR1 and CDR2 (germline): LNHDA, SQIVND (reference sequence). V was clipped by 4 bases and J by 0 bases, with 16 bases between them. CDR3 in amino acids: CASSTEDRRYSNQPQHF. CDR3 bases: TGTGCCAGTAGTACCGAGGACAGACGGTATAGCAATCAGCCCCAGCATTTT. The full variable domain, rest sourced from reference TRBV19 and TRBJ1-5, is DGGITQSPKYLFRKEGQNVTLSCEQNLNHDAMYWYRQDPGQGLRLIYYSQIVNDFQKGDIAEGYSVSREKKESFPLTVTSAQKNPTAFYLCASSTEDRRYSNQPQHFGDGTRLSIL.